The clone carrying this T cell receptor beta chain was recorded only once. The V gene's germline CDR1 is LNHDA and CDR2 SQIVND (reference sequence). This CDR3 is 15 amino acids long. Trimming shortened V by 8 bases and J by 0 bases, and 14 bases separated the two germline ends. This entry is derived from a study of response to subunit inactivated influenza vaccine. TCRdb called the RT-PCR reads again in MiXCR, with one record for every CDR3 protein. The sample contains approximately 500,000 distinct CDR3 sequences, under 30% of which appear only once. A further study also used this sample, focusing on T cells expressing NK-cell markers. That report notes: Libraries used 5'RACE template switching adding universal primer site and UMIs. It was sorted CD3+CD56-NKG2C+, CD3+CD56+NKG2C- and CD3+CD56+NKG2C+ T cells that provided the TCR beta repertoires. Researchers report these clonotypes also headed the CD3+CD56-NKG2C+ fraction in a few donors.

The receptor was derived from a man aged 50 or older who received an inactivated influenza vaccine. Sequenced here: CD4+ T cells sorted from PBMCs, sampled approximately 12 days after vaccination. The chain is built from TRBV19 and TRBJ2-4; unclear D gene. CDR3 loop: CASGPGLIAKNIQYF. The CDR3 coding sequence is TGTGCCAGTGGACCAGGATTAATAGCCAAAAACATTCAGTACTTC.